The 23 T cell receptor beta chains given below trace back to one sample, sequenced in a study of shared clonotypes between healthy human individuals. Clones were read by immunoSEQ multiplex PCR, and TCRdb kept only the in-frame ones, dropping some. The profile shows some 1.4 million clones, roughly 97% of them singletons. Sequencing was carried out using naive CD4+ T cells sorted from blood. Subset specified: CD45RA+ positively selected. These receptors were taken from a man younger than 45 in good health.

The J gene is TRBJ2-3, the V gene TRBV18; a possible D gene is TRBD2 (5 bases). This CDR3 has 17 residues. Germline V gene lookup returns CDR1 KGHSH and CDR2 LQKENI. Trimming took off 2 bases at V and 0 bases at J, with 15 bases between the two ends. The CDR3 coding sequence is TGTGCCAGCTCACCAAGGAGGACTTCGACTAGCACAGATACGCAGTATTTT. Translated, it gives CASSPRRTSTSTDTQYF.

The rearrangement joins TRBV7-9 to TRBJ2-5, with D perhaps assigned TRBD1 or TRBD2 (5 bases each). Germline loops: CDR1 SEHNR, CDR2 FQNEAQ (reference sequence). The V end was cut by 5 bases, the J end by 5 bases, with 18 bases between. The length of the CDR3 is 15 residues. The DNA of the CDR3 is TGTGCCAGCAGCCGTGACCGGGGCCACGCGGAGACCCAGTACTTC. This translates into CASSRDRGHAETQYF.

The rearrangement joins TRBV15 to TRBJ2-7; tentatively, D is TRBD1 or TRBD2 (5 bases each). The CDR3 is 16 amino acids. Trimming stripped 3 bases from V and 3 bases from J, with 18 bases between. The germline CDR1 and CDR2 sequences are LNHNV and YYDKDF (reference sequence). The CDR3 DNA reads as TGTGCCACCAGCAGCGACAGAGGGGAAACGGTCTACGAGCAGTACTTC. Its translation: CATSSDRGETVYEQYF.

CDR3 DNA: TGTGCCAGCAGCCCCGGGATTTCCCGATTGGGACGGTTGAACACTGAAGCTTTCTTT. Translation: CASSPGISRLGRLNTEAFF. The genes are TRBV5-8 and TRBJ1-1; perhaps TRBD1 as D (5 bases). Trimming removed 4 bases at V and 0 bases at J, with 25 bases between. Looked up from germline, CDR1 is SGHTS and CDR2 is YDEGEE. The CDR3 contains 19 residues. Based on the CDR3 plus reference TRBV5-8 and TRBJ1-1, the full variable domain is EAGVTQSPTHLIKTRGQQATLRCSPISGHTSVYWYQQALGLGLQFLLWYDEGEERNRGNFPPRFSGRQFPNYSSELNVNALELEDSALYLCASSPGISRLGRLNTEAFFGQGTRLTVV.

The sample holds one count of this clone. The chain joins TRBV5-5 to TRBJ1-4, with D unresolved. The CDR3 spans 15 residues. Trimming removed 4 bases at V and 5 bases at J, with 15 bases between. CDR1 SGHKS and CDR2 YYEKEE come from the germline V gene (reference sequence). The CDR3 region has the DNA TGTGCCAGCAGCCCTACGGGCGGCAAGAATGAAAAACTGTTTTTT. This gives the protein CASSPTGGKNEKLFF.

The V and J genes are TRBV2 and TRBJ1-5; D is ambiguous. CDR3 length: 12 residues. Germline loops: CDR1 SNHLY, CDR2 FYNNEI. V shed 3 bases and J shed 9 bases, with 9 bases lying between them. CDR3 in DNA: TGTGCCAGCAGTGATTTGAACTTGCCCCAGCATTTT. This gives the protein CASSDLNLPQHF.

This clone was recorded only once. The chain is built from TRBV5-6 and TRBJ1-1; a possible D gene is TRBD1 (6 bases). Trimming took off 5 bases at V and 1 base at J, with 18 bases between the two ends. The germline CDR1 and CDR2 sequences are SGHDT and YYEEEE. This CDR3 comprises 16 residues. CDR3 DNA: TGTGCCAGCAGACTGACCCCGGGACAAGGGAACACTGAAGCTTTCTTT. Protein product: CASRLTPGQGNTEAFF.

The rearrangement links TRBV6-5 to TRBJ2-7, with TRBD1 identical over 7 bases. Losses at the gene ends were 3 bases for V and 4 bases for J; bases not matched to a gene: 12. Germline lookup yields CDR1 MNHEY and CDR2 SVGAGI. The CDR3 totals 16 residues. DNA of the CDR3: TGTGCCAGCAGTTATATCCCGACAGGGAAAACATACGAGCAGTACTTC. It encodes CASSYIPTGKTYEQYF.

V is TRBV2 and J is TRBJ2-6, with TRBD1 matching 10 bases. V lost 5 bases to trimming and J lost 0 bases; unmatched junction nucleotides: 7. CDR3 length: 18 residues. Germline loops: CDR1 SNHLY, CDR2 FYNNEI. CDR3 DNA sequence: TGTGCCAGCAGTAGTGATAGGACAGGGGGCTCTGGGGCCAACGTCCTGACTTTC. Protein: CASSSDRTGGSGANVLTF.

The chain employs TRBV29-1 and TRBJ2-7; TRBD1 or TRBD2 may be the D gene (5 bases each). Germline V lookup: CDR1 SQVTM, CDR2 ANQGSEA. The CDR3 runs to 14 residues. V shed 4 bases and J shed 0 bases, with 13 bases lying between them. CDR3 residues: CSVAGTYNSYEQYF. In nucleotides, the CDR3 is TGCAGCGTTGCTGGGACCTACAACTCCTACGAGCAGTACTTC.

V gene TRBV18 combines with J gene TRBJ1-2, with D possibly being TRBD1 (6 bases). In germline, CDR1 is KGHSH, CDR2 LQKENI. V lost 2 bases and J lost 8, with 12 bases in between. The CDR3 spans 13 residues. DNA of the CDR3: TGTGCCAGCTCACCAAAGGAGGGGGAGGGCTACACCTTC. Its translation is CASSPKEGEGYTF.

About this clone itself: The identical CDR3 is also encoded by other nucleotide sequences in the sample. This rearrangement joins TRBV4-1 to TRBJ1-2, with D tentatively TRBD1 (6 bases). V lost 2 bases and J lost 0, with 13 bases in between. Per the germline V gene, CDR1 is MGHRA and CDR2 is YSYEKL. The CDR3 length is 16 residues. CDR3 DNA: TGCGCCAGCAGCCAAACGGACAGACCACCTAACTATGGCTACACCTTC. It codes for CASSQTDRPPNYGYTF.

Regarding this clone: Other DNA sequences from this sample encode an identical CDR3 as well. The V call is TRBV7-9, the J call TRBJ2-6; no firm D call. V was clipped by 1 base and J by 1 base, with 5 bases between them. CDR3 size: 15 residues. Germline CDR1 reads SEHNR; CDR2 reads FQNEAQ (reference sequence). CDR3 amino acids: CASSLVSSGANVLTF. CDR3 in DNA: TGTGCCAGCAGCTTAGTATCATCTGGGGCCAACGTCCTGACTTTC.

The gene calls are TRBV18 and TRBJ1-3; no clear D gene. Germline V gene lookup returns CDR1 KGHSH and CDR2 LQKENI. V shed 4 bases and J shed 2 bases, with 6 bases lying between them. The CDR3 loop spans 13 amino acids. This CDR3 is CASSRRTGNTIYF. DNA for the CDR3: TGTGCCAGCTCACGGAGGACTGGAAACACCATATATTTT.

This chain connects TRBV5-1 to TRBJ2-4, with D tentatively TRBD2 (5 bases). Germline V gene sequence: CDR1 SGHRS, CDR2 YFSETQ. The V end was cut by 0 bases, the J end by 7 bases, with 17 bases between. The CDR3 extends over 16 amino acids. CDR3: CASSLEAVSSGNIQYF. CDR3 sequence (DNA): TGCGCCAGCAGCTTGGAAGCGGTGTCCAGTGGGAACATTCAGTACTTC.

The V and J genes are TRBV11-2 and TRBJ2-5; no reliable D call. V lost 2 bases and J 5 bases, leaving 9 bases between the germline ends. This CDR3 has 13 residues. Germline CDR1 reads SGHAT; CDR2 reads FQNNGV. CDR3 DNA sequence: TGTGCCAGCAGCTTACTAGTACGGGAGACCCAGTACTTC. Its protein product is CASSLLVRETQYF.

This sequence joins TRBV6-1 and TRBJ2-4; weak D call: TRBD2 (6 bases). Germline V gene sequence: CDR1 MNHNS, CDR2 SASEGT. Trimming pared 7 bases from V and 9 bases from J, leaving 22 bases between. This CDR3 contains 15 residues. CDR3 nucleotide sequence: TGTGCCAGCACCCAAAAGGGACTCTCGGAGACCATTCAGTACTTC. It is translated as CASTQKGLSETIQYF.

J is TRBJ1-1 and V is TRBV29-1, with D perhaps matching TRBD1 (6 bases). The V and J ends lost 5 bases and 5 bases respectively, with 12 bases between them. The CDR3 runs 12 residues. Germline V gives CDR1 SQVTM, CDR2 ANQGSEA. The DNA for the CDR3 is TGCAGCGTTTTCGGGGGCACGACTGAAGCTTTCTTT. This sequence encodes CSVFGGTTEAFF. Looking up the rest from reference TRBV29-1 and TRBJ1-1 gives the full variable domain: SAVISQKPSRDICQRGTSLTIQCQVDSQVTMMFWYRQQPGQSLTLIATANQGSEATYESGFVIDKFPISRPNLTFSTLTVSNMSPEDSSIYLCSVFGGTTEAFFGQGTRLTVV.

The V gene is TRBV18, the J gene TRBJ2-1, with D possibly matching TRBD1 (5 bases). In germline, CDR1 is KGHSH, CDR2 LQKENI. V shed 8 bases and J shed 3 bases, with 14 bases lying between them. This CDR3 region has 14 residues. The CDR3 is CASLPTANYNEQFF. CDR3 coding DNA: TGTGCCAGCCTACCGACAGCGAACTACAATGAGCAGTTCTTC.

This clone came up once. V is TRBV11-2 and J is TRBJ2-1; 8 bases align to TRBD2. Losses at the gene ends were 4 bases for V and 2 bases for J; bases not matched to a gene: 4. Germline V gene sequence: CDR1 SGHAT, CDR2 FQNNGV. The CDR3 length is 15 residues. CDR3 DNA sequence: TGTGCCAGCAGCTGGTCGGGAGGGCCCTACAATGAGCAGTTCTTC. Its translation is CASSWSGGPYNEQFF.

The CDR3 loop reads CAWSTRQGVSVGSYF. CDR3 bases: TGTGCCTGGAGTACCAGACAGGGGGTATCCGTAGGTTCGTACTTC. This sequence joins TRBV30 and TRBJ2-7; TRBD1 matches at 9 bases. Per germline, CDR1 GTSNPN and CDR2 SVGIG (reference sequence). The CDR3 is 15 residues long. Germline trimming cut 2 bases from V and 12 bases from J; bases unmatched to any gene: 17. Variable domain in full (rest from reference TRBV30 and TRBJ2-7): SQTIHQWPATLVQPVGSPLSLECTVEGTSNPNLYWYRQAAGRGLQLLFYSVGIGQISSEVPQNLSASRPQDRQFILSSKKLLLSDSGFYLCAWSTRQGVSVGSYFGPGTRLTVT.

The rearrangement joins TRBV6-5 to TRBJ1-5, with D possibly TRBD1 on 5 matching bases. Germline loops: CDR1 MNHEY, CDR2 SVGAGI. The CDR3 is 13 amino acids. V was cut by 5 bases and J by 9 bases, with 14 bases left in between. The chain's CDR3 is CASSGYFGGPQHF. The CDR3 nucleotides are TGTGCCAGCAGTGGTTATTTTGGGGGGCCCCAGCATTTT.

The CDR3, as DNA: TGTGCCAGCAGCTTTGAGGACAGTCTGGTATATGGCTACACCTTC. Its protein is CASSFEDSLVYGYTF. The gene calls are TRBV7-9 and TRBJ1-2, with a weak D call TRBD1 (6 bases). The germline V gene has CDR1 SEHNR and CDR2 FQNEAQ (reference sequence). This CDR3 spans 15 amino acids. V was cut by 3 bases and J by 5 bases, with 16 bases left in between.